What follows are 21 T cell receptor beta chains derived from one specimen sequenced in a study of T cells in narcolepsy. The protocol was immunoSEQ multiplex PCR, while the TCRdb copy is restricted to in-frame clones and leaves out a portion. The sample carries around 35,000 clones, approximately 85% recorded once. The source material was CD45RA- memory CD4+ T cells from PBMCs. Receptors were obtained from a human donor with narcolepsy.

This chain links TRBV5-1 with TRBJ1-4; TRBD1 might be the D (5 bases). Deletions cut 3 bases from V and 5 bases from J, with 11 bases between. Germline V gives CDR1 SGHRS, CDR2 YFSETQ. The CDR3 spans 14 residues. The CDR3 nucleotides are TGCGCCAGCAGCTCCCGGGGCCAAAATGAAAAACTGTTTTTT. Translated, it gives CASSSRGQNEKLFF.

This clone was seen only a few times. The chain joins TRBV7-2 to TRBJ2-1; 7 bases line up with TRBD1. The CDR3 has 14 amino acids. The germline V gene encodes CDR1 SGHTA and CDR2 FQGNSA. V trimming: 5 bases; J trimming: 7 bases; junction bases outside the gene matches: 8. This chain's CDR3 is CASSARDRPNEQFF. The CDR3 region has the DNA TGTGCCAGCAGCGCCCGGGACAGACCGAATGAGCAGTTCTTC. The entire variable domain, with the rest obtained from reference TRBV7-2 and TRBJ2-1, is as follows: GAGVSQSPSNKVTEKGKDVELRCDPISGHTALYWYRQSLGQGLEFLIYFQGNSAPDKSGLPSDRFSAERTGGSVSTLTIQRTQQEDSAVYLCASSARDRPNEQFFGPGTRLTVL.

The genes are TRBV25-1 and TRBJ2-3, with 16 nucleotides matching TRBD2. V shed 7 bases and J 4 bases; nucleotides not matched to a gene: 2. This CDR3 region has 15 residues. Germline CDR1 is MGHDK and CDR2 is SYGVNS. The CDR3, as DNA: TGTGCCAGCACTGGGACTAGCGGGGGGGCAGATACGCAGTATTTT. This codes for CASTGTSGGADTQYF.

The V call is TRBV18, the J call TRBJ1-6, with D perhaps TRBD1 (6 bases). The CDR3 totals 15 residues. The germline V and J ends were trimmed by 4 bases and 7 bases, with 14 bases remaining between them. The germline gives CDR1 KGHSH, CDR2 LQKENI. CDR3 coding DNA: TGTGCCAGCTCACGGAGGGACACTGCAAATTCACCCCTCCACTTT. Translation gives CASSRRDTANSPLHF.

The gene calls are TRBV30 and TRBJ1-2, with D hard to call. Germline V gene data show CDR1 as GTSNPN and CDR2 as SVGIG (reference sequence). The CDR3 totals 12 residues. Trimming took 2 bases from V and 9 from J, leaving 13 bases between them. The DNA of the CDR3 is TGTGCCTGGAGTAAACGGACGAGTAGCTACACCTTC. This translates into CAWSKRTSSYTF.

V gene TRBV5-4 combines with J gene TRBJ2-5, with D possibly being TRBD1 (5 bases). V dropped 0 bases and J dropped 5 bases, with 17 bases sitting between them. The CDR3 is made up of 16 amino acids. CDR1 is SGHNT and CDR2 is YYREEE in the germline V gene (reference sequence). As DNA, the CDR3 is TGTGCCAGCAGCTTGGCATCAGGGTGGTCTGGGGAGACCCAGTACTTC. This codes for CASSLASGWSGETQYF.

The chain combines TRBV29-1 with TRBJ2-5, with a possible D match to TRBD2 (6 bases). The CDR3 sequence is 13 residues long. In germline, CDR1 is SQVTM, CDR2 ANQGSEA. V dropped 7 bases and J dropped 5 bases, with 17 bases sitting between them. CDR3: CSAADTGEETQYF. CDR3 coding DNA: TGCAGCGCTGCCGATACGGGGGAGGAGACCCAGTACTTC. Full variable domain (outside the CDR3, taken from reference TRBV29-1 and TRBJ2-5): SAVISQKPSRDICQRGTSLTIQCQVDSQVTMMFWYRQQPGQSLTLIATANQGSEATYESGFVIDKFPISRPNLTFSTLTVSNMSPEDSSIYLCSAADTGEETQYFGPGTRLLVL.

This sequence joins TRBV2 and TRBJ2-6, with a tentative D call TRBD1 (6 bases). The V end lost 4 bases, the J end lost 4 bases, and 11 bases lay between the germline ends. The CDR3 contains 15 residues. Germline CDR1 and CDR2: SNHLY and FYNNEI. CDR3 region: CASSGQGLGANVLTF. The CDR3 coding sequence is TGTGCCAGCAGTGGTCAGGGGCTCGGGGCCAACGTCCTGACTTTC.

The CDR3 DNA reads TGCGCCAGCAGCTATGGGACAGTTCAAACGGGAGAGACCCAGTACTTC. It codes for CASSYGTVQTGETQYF. The rearrangement joins TRBV5-1 to TRBJ2-5, with TRBD1 matching 7 bases. With 3 bases clipped from V and 4 bases from J, the junction kept 12 bases outside the gene matches. Germline V gene sequence: CDR1 SGHRS, CDR2 YFSETQ. The CDR3 contains 16 residues.

The V call is TRBV30, the J call TRBJ1-2; 7 positions match TRBD1. The V and J ends lost 4 bases and 8 bases, in that order; junction bases with no gene match: 7. The CDR3 has 12 residues. Germline V gives CDR1 GTSNPN, CDR2 SVGIG (reference sequence). The CDR3 region has the DNA TGTGCCTGGACCCTGACAGGGAACGGCTACACCTTC. Its protein is CAWTLTGNGYTF. Combining the CDR3 with reference TRBV30 and TRBJ1-2 gives the whole variable domain SQTIHQWPATLVQPVGSPLSLECTVEGTSNPNLYWYRQAAGRGLQLLFYSVGIGQISSEVPQNLSASRPQDRQFILSSKKLLLSDSGFYLCAWTLTGNGYTFGSGTRLTVV.

This rearrangement joins TRBV5-4 to TRBJ1-1, with D tentatively TRBD1 (6 bases). CDR3 size: 14 residues. Between the trimmed V and J ends, which lost 3 bases and 3 bases, there was a span of 12 bases. CDR1 is SGHNT, CDR2 YYREEE, per germline (reference sequence). The CDR3 DNA follows: TGTGCCAGCAGCTCACAGGGCCGGGACACTGAAGCTTTCTTT. Translation gives CASSSQGRDTEAFF.

V usage is TRBV28 and J usage is TRBJ2-5, with a tentative D call TRBD1 (6 bases). V lost 8 bases to trimming and J lost 3 bases, with 10 bases between them. The CDR3 loop spans 12 amino acids. Germline values: CDR1 MDHEN, CDR2 SYDVKM. Here the CDR3 reads CASGRDKETQYF. The CDR3 DNA reads as TGTGCCAGCGGCCGGGACAAAGAGACCCAGTACTTC.

The V and J genes are TRBV18 and TRBJ2-5; D not certain. Trimming took 2 bases from V and 5 from J, leaving 15 bases between them. Germline CDR1 reads KGHSH; CDR2 reads LQKENI. The CDR3 is 15 residues long. The CDR3 bases are TGTGCCAGCTCACCAATTTGGGCCCCTGGGGAGACCCAGTACTTC. Its translation: CASSPIWAPGETQYF.

J is TRBJ2-7 and V is TRBV7-2, with 13 positions matching TRBD2. After removal of 0 bases from V and 7 bases from J, the junction contained 3 bases not matched to a gene. The germline V gene encodes CDR1 SGHTA and CDR2 FQGNSA. The CDR3 has 15 residues. DNA of the CDR3: TGTGCCAGCAGCTTAGCCGGGACTAGCGGGGAAGAGCAGTACTTC. Residues: CASSLAGTSGEEQYF.

V usage is TRBV18 and J usage is TRBJ1-2; no reliable D call. V was cut by 2 bases and J by 4 bases, with 14 bases left in between. The CDR3 has 15 residues. Germline CDR1 reads KGHSH; CDR2 reads LQKENI. CDR3 loop: CASSPGGGRGYGYTF. CDR3 sequence (DNA): TGTGCCAGCTCACCAGGCGGAGGGCGGGGCTATGGCTACACCTTC.

This CDR3 reads CASSIRTSGRALNEQFF. Written as DNA, the CDR3 is TGCGCCAGCAGCATTCGGACTAGCGGGAGGGCGTTAAATGAGCAGTTCTTC. This chain joins TRBV5-1 and TRBJ2-1, with TRBD2 identical over 15 bases. Germline V gives CDR1 SGHRS, CDR2 YFSETQ. After removal of 4 bases from V and 7 bases from J, the junction contained 9 bases not matched to a gene. The CDR3 runs to 17 residues.

Written as DNA, the CDR3 is TGTGCCAGCAGCTTGGTGGGGGGGGGCCGAACAGATACGCAGTATTTT. This translates into CASSLVGGGRTDTQYF. This chain joins TRBV5-4 and TRBJ2-3, with D possibly TRBD2 on 7 matching bases. CDR1 and CDR2 from the germline V gene are SGHNT and YYREEE (reference sequence). The CDR3 totals 16 residues. V was cut by 0 bases and J by 3 bases, with 14 bases left in between. The full variable domain, in which reference TRBV5-4 and TRBJ2-3 provide the parts outside the CDR3, is ETGVTQSPTHLIKTRGQQVTLRCSSQSGHNTVSWYQQALGQGPQFIFQYYREEENGRGNFPPRFSGLQFPNYSSELNVNALELDDSALYLCASSLVGGGRTDTQYFGPGTRLTVL.

The chain combines TRBV19 with TRBJ2-7; 7 bases align to TRBD1. CDR3 length: 15 amino acids. Germline V CDR1 and CDR2: LNHDA, SQIVND (reference sequence). V lost 5 bases, J lost 0 bases, and 7 bases stayed unmatched. Here the CDR3 reads CASSRTGAVSYEQYF. CDR3 nucleotide sequence: TGTGCCAGTAGTCGGACAGGAGCCGTCTCCTACGAGCAGTACTTC. Full variable domain (missing parts from reference TRBV19 and TRBJ2-7): DGGITQSPKYLFRKEGQNVTLSCEQNLNHDAMYWYRQDPGQGLRLIYYSQIVNDFQKGDIAEGYSVSREKKESFPLTVTSAQKNPTAFYLCASSRTGAVSYEQYFGPGTRLTVT.

This clone was counted between two and nine times. This chain uses TRBV7-9 with TRBJ1-1; TRBD1 matches at 10 bases. Germline V gene data show CDR1 as SEHNR and CDR2 as FQNEAQ (reference sequence). J gave up 3 bases and V 5 bases, and 3 bases lay outside the gene matches. The CDR3 consists of 14 residues. CDR3 region: CASSRQGADTEAFF. DNA of the CDR3: TGTGCCAGCAGCCGACAGGGGGCCGACACTGAAGCTTTCTTT.

V and J are TRBV30 and TRBJ1-6; D uncertain. Per germline, CDR1 GTSNPN and CDR2 SVGIG (reference sequence). CDR3 length equals 13 residues. With 3 bases removed from V and 7 bases from J, the gap between germline ends came to 10 bases. Here the CDR3 reads CAWRTTSNSPLHF. The CDR3 coding sequence is TGTGCCTGGAGGACAACCTCAAATTCACCCCTCCACTTT.

The rearrangement uses TRBV5-6 and TRBJ2-1, with unresolved D. The CDR3 has 16 residues. The germline V gene encodes CDR1 SGHDT and CDR2 YYEEEE. V gave up 0 bases and J gave up 1 base, with 11 bases separating them. DNA of the CDR3: TGTGCCAGCAGCTTGGGGGTCCGCAAGTCCTACAATGAGCAGTTCTTC. Amino acid sequence: CASSLGVRKSYNEQFF. The full variable domain, its missing parts supplied by reference TRBV5-6 and TRBJ2-1, is DAGVTQSPTHLIKTRGQQVTLRCSPKSGHDTVSWYQQALGQGPQFIFQYYEEEERQRGNFPDRFSGHQFPNYSSELNVNALLLGDSALYLCASSLGVRKSYNEQFFGPGTRLTVL.